These 9 T cell receptor beta chains originate from one sample sequenced in a study of CD8+CD57+ T cells in acquired aplastic anemia (dated by TCRdb to the late 2010s). Expansion of CD8+CD57+ cells had been shown by flow cytometry in the patients chosen for sequencing. TCRdb names Illumina HiSeq 2000 as the instrument used. TCR beta VDJ combination and CDR3 sequence profiling used genomic DNA as the template. The raw public reads went through TCRdb reprocessing: fastp at Q25, MiXCR clone calling, in-frame beta chains kept. A single entry per CDR3 protein holds the most common genes and DNA from its merged rows. Here the sample has just over 450,000 distinct CDR3 sequences; over 25% occur a single time. Together, the top ten hold around 0.82% of the sample. Sequencing input: sorted CD4+, CD8+, or CD8+CD57+ T cells (not recorded which) from PBMCs. These receptor sequences come from a human donor with aplastic anemia.

This clonotype has a handful of counts. The chain joins TRBV25-1 to TRBJ1-3; D gene unclear. Trimming left V 4 bases short and J 4 bases short, with 11 bases between. Germline assignment: CDR1 MGHDK and CDR2 SYGVNS. The CDR3 contains 14 residues. The CDR3 loop reads CASSAGRRGNTIYF. The CDR3 DNA follows: TGTGCCAGCAGTGCTGGTCGGCGGGGAAACACCATATATTTT. The complete variable domain, with remaining parts taken from reference TRBV25-1 and TRBJ1-3, reads EADIYQTPRYLVIGTGKKITLECSQTMGHDKMYWYQQDPGMELHLIHYSYGVNSTEKGDLSSESTVSRIRTEHFPLTLESARPSHTSQYLCASSAGRRGNTIYFGEGSWLTVV.

This clonotype appeared a few times. The rearrangement links TRBV15 to TRBJ1-4; D may be TRBD1 (6 bases). The V end lost 8 bases, the J end lost 8 bases, and 12 bases lay between the germline ends. This CDR3 is 12 amino acids long. Germline-derived CDR1 and CDR2 are LNHNV and YYDKDF (reference sequence). Here the CDR3 DNA reads TGTGCCACCTCCCAGGGGCGGGAAAAACTGTTTTTT. Translating it yields CATSQGREKLFF.

The chain has TRBV6-5 and TRBJ2-3; TRBD2 agrees at 9 bases. J was trimmed by 2 bases and V by 0 bases; bases with no gene match: 6. Germline V gives CDR1 MNHEY, CDR2 SVGAGI. The CDR3 length is 17 residues. In nucleotides, the CDR3 is TGTGCCAGCAGTTACTCCTTCCTAGCGGGACTCACAGATACGCAGTATTTT. It specifies CASSYSFLAGLTDTQYF.

This clonotype was seen a few times. CDR3 sequence: CASSGSTGTPHNEQFF. CDR3 nucleotide sequence: TGTGCCAGCAGCGGCTCTACCGGGACGCCCCACAATGAGCAGTTCTTC. This chain uses TRBV7-3 with TRBJ2-1; D is perhaps TRBD1 or TRBD2 (5 bases each). V dropped 5 bases and J dropped 5 bases, with 19 bases sitting between them. The CDR3 is 16 amino acids. The germline V gene has CDR1 SGHTA and CDR2 FQGTGA.

This clonotype was recorded many times. The V gene is TRBV24-1, the J gene TRBJ1-1; D gene ambiguous. The CDR3 is 16 residues long. V was shortened by 6 bases and J by 3 bases, with 19 bases between the two germline ends. Looked up from germline, CDR1 is KGHDR and CDR2 is SFDVKD. This CDR3 reads CATSLPAWRVYTEAFF. The CDR3, as DNA: TGTGCCACCAGTTTACCCGCGTGGAGGGTGTACACTGAAGCTTTCTTT.

With regard to this clonotype: The junction does not match germline at one end; this may be a read error. The V call is TRBV7-9, the J call TRBJ1-6; 7 bases align to TRBD1. CDR3 size: 13 residues. The germline V gene has CDR1 SEHNR and CDR2 FQNEAQ (reference sequence). CDR3 protein: CDSTGTANSPLHF. CDR3 coding DNA: TGTGACAGCACGGGGACAGCTAATTCACCCCTCCACTTT.

This clonotype was recorded many times. This chain links TRBV19 with TRBJ2-7; 8 bases fit TRBD2. Germline V gene lookup returns CDR1 LNHDA and CDR2 SQIVND (reference sequence). CDR3 size: 15 residues. The junction had 8 bases not matched to a gene; V was cut back by 5 bases and J by 2 bases. The DNA of the CDR3 is TGTGCCAGTAGTCGGTTGCCGGGAGGGCCCTACGAGCAGTACTTC. Protein product: CASSRLPGGPYEQYF.

This clonotype was observed at least ten times. The chain uses TRBV10-2 and TRBJ1-4; 7 bases fit TRBD1. The trim removed 2 bases at V and 7 bases at J, leaving 10 bases unmatched. The CDR3 has 16 residues. The V gene's germline CDR1 is WSHSY and CDR2 SAAADI. Here the CDR3 DNA reads TGCGCCAGCAGTGAGGTTCGGGCAGGGGGGAGTGAAAAACTGTTTTTT. Translated, it gives CASSEVRAGGSEKLFF.

This clonotype was observed a single time. A single base separates this from a much larger clone, so it may be a read error. The chain links TRBV7-9 to TRBJ1-5, with a possible D match to TRBD1 (5 bases). V gave up 4 bases and J gave up 5 bases, with 12 bases separating them. The CDR3 is made up of 14 amino acids. Germline-derived CDR1 and CDR2 are SEHNR and FQNEAQ (reference sequence). This CDR3 reads CASSSGTSDQPQHF. CDR3 nucleotide sequence: TGTGCCAGCAGCTCCGGGACGAGTGATCAGCCCCAGCATTTT.